This record concerns one T cell receptor beta chain sequence. Its antigen is currently unknown. These data belong to a study of shared clonotypes between healthy human individuals. Study information: Used for every donor were three CD4 naive, three CD4 memory, two CD8 naive and one CD8 memory plate.

Whole-study results and caveats: The study found 4.5% to 5% of naive CD4 clonotypes shared across four donors.

This CDR3 spans 15 amino acids. The V segment lost 5 bases and the J segment 2 bases; nucleotides outside the gene matches: 8. The germline CDR1 and CDR2 sequences are SGHVS and FQNEAQ. When replicate PCRs were run on sorted subsets, they used about 220 ng DNA, tens of thousands of T cell genomes. Data came from immunoSEQ multiplex PCR; TCRdb stores just in-frame clones and leaves some out. The repertoire holds roughly 2.1 million clones, with roughly 91% as singletons. Naive-designated CD8 cells lacked CD45RO, were positively enriched for CCR7, and omitted terminally differentiated effector memory CD45RA+ cells.

What was sequenced was naive CD8+ T cells from PBMCs. The TCR originated in a man aged 18 to 29 in good health. Some clones in this sample may be carry-over from other donors' samples. The chain is built from TRBV7-8 and TRBJ2-5; 7 bases map to TRBD1. CDR3 nucleotides: TGTGCCAGCAGCCCCGGACAGGTGTCTCAAGAGACCCAGTACTTC. Its protein is CASSPGQVSQETQYF.